This entry lists 28 T cell receptor beta chains sequenced from one sample in a study of PD-1 blockade in classical Hodgkin lymphoma. Method: immunoSEQ multiplex PCR; TCRdb's copy keeps in-frame clones and lacks some. The table records 20,000 to 25,000 clones, more than 70% of them present only once. The time point is: cycle 4 day 1 (C4D1), after around six weeks of nivolumab. Each patient's relapse followed autologous stem cell transplantation, and brentuximab vedotin exposure varied. The sequences come from peripheral blood mononuclear cells (PBMCs), collected before the fourth cycle of nivolumab. These receptors were obtained from a human donor with classical Hodgkin lymphoma.

The chain links TRBV9 to TRBJ1-6; D is unresolved. The germline gives CDR1 SGDLS, CDR2 YYNGEE. The germline V and J ends were trimmed by 3 bases and 10 bases, with 8 bases remaining between them. This CDR3 has 12 amino acids. The CDR3 region is CASSAGNSPLHF. CDR3 in DNA: TGTGCCAGCAGCGCAGGAAACTCACCCCTCCACTTT.

This clone was observed once. J is TRBJ1-5 and V is TRBV7-9, with TRBD1 as a possible D gene (6 bases). V dropped 5 bases and J dropped 1 base, with 9 bases sitting between them. CDR1 and CDR2 from the germline V gene are SEHNR and FQNEAQ (reference sequence). The CDR3 extends over 14 amino acids. The CDR3 DNA sequence: TGTGCCAGCAGCATTGGACAGAGCAATCAGCCCCAGCATTTT. Its translation is CASSIGQSNQPQHF.

The rearrangement uses TRBV6-5 and TRBJ1-4; no clear D gene. CDR1 and CDR2 from the germline V gene are MNHEY and SVGAGI. V lost 1 base and J lost 8, with 11 bases in between. The CDR3 totals 14 residues. DNA of the CDR3: TGTGCCAGCAGTTACTATGGTAATGAAGAAAAACTGTTTTTT. Its translation is CASSYYGNEEKLFF.

By share of the sample, this clone is medium-sized (0.01 to 0.1%). The rearrangement joins TRBV19 to TRBJ1-6; TRBD1 might be the D (5 bases). Trimming took 3 bases from V and 0 from J, leaving 9 bases between them. Germline V gene data show CDR1 as LNHDA and CDR2 as SQIVND (reference sequence). The CDR3 is made up of 16 amino acids. The CDR3 DNA sequence: TGTGCCAGTAGTATGGGGGGGAGCTCCTATAATTCACCCCTCCACTTT. Protein product: CASSMGGSSYNSPLHF.

The chain joins TRBV18 to TRBJ2-1; 10 bases match TRBD2. CDR3 size: 17 residues. CDR1 KGHSH and CDR2 LQKENI come from the germline V gene. V shed 3 bases and J 0 bases; nucleotides not matched to a gene: 5. This CDR3 is CASSPGTSVSSYNEQFF. Here the CDR3 DNA reads TGTGCCAGCTCACCCGGGACTAGCGTGAGCTCCTACAATGAGCAGTTCTTC. The whole variable domain, remainder taken from reference TRBV18 and TRBJ2-1, is NAGVMQNPRHLVRRRGQEARLRCSPMKGHSHVYWYRQLPEEGLKFMVYLQKENIIDESGMPKERFSAEFPKEGPSILRIQQVVRGDSAAYFCASSPGTSVSSYNEQFFGPGTRLTVL.

The chain joins TRBV23-1 to TRBJ2-1; D possibly corresponds to TRBD2 (6 bases). TRBV23-1 is sorted into the ORF group, with uncertain function. The CDR3 contains 16 residues. The V end lost 3 bases, the J end lost 4 bases, and 16 bases lay between the germline ends. CDR3 amino acids: CASSHRGLGGYNEQFF. The CDR3 coding sequence is TGCGCCAGCAGTCATAGAGGGCTAGGAGGGTACAATGAGCAGTTCTTC.

V and J are TRBV27 and TRBJ1-1; the match to TRBD1 covers 9 bases. The germline V gene has CDR1 MNHEY and CDR2 SMNVEV (reference sequence). The CDR3 totals 17 residues. V was pared by 5 bases and J by 8 bases, with 18 bases of the junction left unmatched. CDR3 in amino acids: CASSTLQGAEVRLEAFF. In nucleotides, the CDR3 is TGTGCCAGCAGTACACTACAGGGGGCCGAGGTGCGGTTAGAAGCTTTCTTT.

The J gene is TRBJ1-5, the V gene TRBV7-8; a possible D gene is TRBD1 (6 bases). Germline loops: CDR1 SGHVS, CDR2 FQNEAQ. V lost 5 bases to trimming and J lost 4 bases, with 21 bases between them. The CDR3 sequence is 17 residues long. The CDR3 coding sequence is TGTGCCAGCAGCCCTAGAGGGGGTCCAACACGGAATCAGCCCCAGCATTTT. It encodes CASSPRGGPTRNQPQHF.

V and J are TRBV9 and TRBJ2-5; a weak D match, TRBD1 (6 bases). The DNA end lines up better with TRBJ2-7; the J call may be wrong. The CDR3 has 17 amino acids. The germline gives CDR1 SGDLS, CDR2 YYNGEE. The CDR3 DNA sequence: TGTGCCAGCAGCCCCAGGGGCGCTCCGGGACACCCTTACGAGCAGTACTTC. Translated, it gives CASSPRGAPGHPYEQYF.

The genes are TRBV5-1 and TRBJ1-1, with D perhaps TRBD1 (6 bases). CDR1 is SGHRS, CDR2 YFSETQ, per germline. This CDR3 has 13 amino acids. The V and J ends lost 0 bases and 5 bases respectively, with 8 bases between them. This CDR3 is CASSLEGQTEAFF. CDR3 coding DNA: TGCGCCAGCAGCTTGGAAGGACAGACTGAAGCTTTCTTT.

The CDR3 nucleotides are TGTGCCAGCAGCTTACTCGGCGGGATGAGCACAGATACGCAGTATTTT. Amino acids: CASSLLGGMSTDTQYF. The V and J genes are TRBV7-9 and TRBJ2-3; perhaps TRBD2 as D (6 bases). This CDR3 region has 16 residues. The V end lost 2 bases, the J end lost 0 bases, and 12 bases lay between the germline ends. Looked up from germline, CDR1 is SEHNR and CDR2 is FQNEAQ (reference sequence).

The CDR3 here is CASSLAGQGWNEQFF. The CDR3 DNA is TGTGCCAGCAGCTTGGCGGGACAGGGGTGGAATGAGCAGTTCTTC. The chain couples TRBV5-6 to TRBJ2-1, with 10 bases matching TRBD1. CDR1 is SGHDT and CDR2 is YYEEEE in the germline V gene. The V and J ends lost 0 bases and 7 bases, in that order; junction bases with no gene match: 4. This CDR3 spans 15 amino acids.

The chain recombines TRBV11-3 with TRBJ2-1; D uncertain. V lost 1 base, J lost 5 bases, and 9 bases lay in between. This CDR3 region has 14 residues. In germline, CDR1 is SGHNT, CDR2 YENEEA. The CDR3 DNA reads TGTGCCAGCAGCTTAGCGGACCTCCACAATGAGCAGTTCTTC. It specifies CASSLADLHNEQFF.

The chain uses TRBV19 and TRBJ2-1; 7 bases map to TRBD2. Germline CDR1 and CDR2: LNHDA and SQIVND (reference sequence). After removal of 5 bases from V and 2 bases from J, the junction contained 3 bases not matched to a gene. This CDR3 is built from 14 residues. CDR3 in amino acids: CASSGGLAYNEQFF. The DNA for the CDR3 is TGTGCCAGTAGTGGCGGACTAGCCTACAATGAGCAGTTCTTC.

V and J are TRBV28 and TRBJ1-2; possible D gene TRBD1, 6 bases. Trimming shortened V by 6 bases and J by 5 bases, and 16 bases separated the two germline ends. There are 14 residues in the CDR3. Per the germline V gene, CDR1 is MDHEN and CDR2 is SYDVKM. CDR3 in amino acids: CASRPDEQGYGYTF. Written as DNA, the CDR3 is TGTGCCAGCAGACCCGATGAACAGGGTTATGGCTACACCTTC.

This chain uses TRBV6-6 with TRBJ2-1, with 8 bases that match TRBD2. Trimming removed 6 bases from V and 2 bases from J; junction bases left unmatched: 6. Germline lookup yields CDR1 MNHNY and CDR2 SVGAGI (reference sequence). This CDR3 region has 15 residues. As DNA, the CDR3 is TGTGCCAGCAGAGCTACTAGCGGAACCTACAATGAGCAGTTCTTC. Translation gives CASRATSGTYNEQFF.

CDR3 amino acids: CASSTSGGSTDTQYF. The CDR3 nucleotides read TGTGCCAGCAGCACTAGCGGGGGGAGCACAGATACGCAGTATTTT. The genes are TRBV13 and TRBJ2-3; 12 bases are a match to TRBD2. This CDR3 contains 15 residues. Germline V CDR1 and CDR2: PRHDT, FYEKMQ (reference sequence). Germline trimming cut 5 bases from V and 0 bases from J; bases unmatched to any gene: 0.

The rearrangement links TRBV28 to TRBJ2-3; the D gene is possibly TRBD2 (5 bases). This CDR3 contains 15 residues. CDR1 and CDR2 (germline): MDHEN, SYDVKM. The V and J ends lost 5 bases and 6 bases respectively, with 18 bases between them. CDR3 region: CASSNSVSPQDTQYF. CDR3 sequence (DNA): TGTGCCAGCAGTAATAGCGTTTCTCCTCAGGATACGCAGTATTTT. The whole variable domain, remainder taken from reference TRBV28 and TRBJ2-3, is DVKVTQSSRYLVKRTGEKVFLECVQDMDHENMFWYRQDPGLGLRLIYFSYDVKMKEKGDIPEGYSVSREKKERFSLILESASTNQTSMYLCASSNSVSPQDTQYFGPGTRLTVL.

The chain combines TRBV4-1 with TRBJ1-2; D perhaps matches TRBD1 (5 bases). Germline V gene data show CDR1 as MGHRA and CDR2 as YSYEKL. This CDR3 region has 17 residues. V gave up 0 bases and J gave up 0 bases, with 14 bases separating them. In DNA form, the CDR3 reads TGCGCCAGCAGCCAAGAAGGTTTGACGGGGGCTAACTATGGCTACACCTTC. Translating it yields CASSQEGLTGANYGYTF.

This clone was recorded only once. The V and J genes are TRBV4-3 and TRBJ1-1; a weak D match, TRBD1 (5 bases). Trimming removed 3 bases from V and 6 bases from J, with 14 bases in between. This CDR3 comprises 14 residues. CDR1 is LGHNA, CDR2 YSLEER, per germline. Here the CDR3 reads CASSQEGGGAEAFF. The CDR3 DNA reads as TGCGCCAGCAGCCAGGAAGGTGGAGGGGCTGAAGCTTTCTTT.

J is TRBJ2-4 and V is TRBV28; weak D call: TRBD2 (5 bases). The CDR3 runs to 17 residues. Trimming took off 6 bases at V and 1 base at J, with 19 bases between the two ends. In germline, CDR1 is MDHEN, CDR2 SYDVKM. CDR3 region: CASSPASGVGAKNIQYF. The DNA of the CDR3 is TGTGCCAGCAGCCCGGCCAGCGGAGTTGGGGCCAAAAACATTCAGTACTTC. Together with reference TRBV28 and TRBJ2-4, the CDR3 gives the full variable domain: DVKVTQSSRYLVKRTGEKVFLECVQDMDHENMFWYRQDPGLGLRLIYFSYDVKMKEKGDIPEGYSVSREKKERFSLILESASTNQTSMYLCASSPASGVGAKNIQYFGAGTRLSVL.

The chain links TRBV5-1 to TRBJ2-2, with 7 bases matching TRBD1. The germline CDR1 and CDR2 sequences are SGHRS and YFSETQ. V lost 3 bases, J lost 5 bases, and 10 bases stayed unmatched. CDR3 length: 16 residues. The CDR3 is CASSSLTTGKTGELFF. In DNA form, the CDR3 reads TGCGCCAGCAGCTCGCTTACGACAGGGAAAACCGGGGAGCTGTTTTTT.

The chain carries TRBV27 and TRBJ2-1; D is unclear. The CDR3 totals 11 residues. Germline V gene data show CDR1 as MNHEY and CDR2 as SMNVEV (reference sequence). Trimming left V 8 bases short and J 4 bases short, with 6 bases between. Here the CDR3 DNA reads TGTGCCAGCCGAACTTACAATGAGCAGTTCTTC. It yields the protein CASRTYNEQFF.

In nucleotides, the CDR3 is TGTGCCAGCACCAACAGGGGCGGGAAAGCTTTCTTT. Translating gives CASTNRGGKAFF. This chain links TRBV27 with TRBJ1-1, with 7 bases aligning to TRBD1. CDR1 is MNHEY and CDR2 is SMNVEV in the germline V gene (reference sequence). The CDR3 is 12 residues long. Germline trimming cut 7 bases from V and 9 bases from J; bases unmatched to any gene: 8.

This chain links TRBV18 with TRBJ1-3, with D perhaps matching TRBD1 (6 bases). Germline loops: CDR1 KGHSH, CDR2 LQKENI. Trimming shortened V by 4 bases and J by 0 bases, and 13 bases separated the two germline ends. The CDR3 is 16 residues long. CDR3: CASSLDRTGSGNTIYF. Written as DNA, the CDR3 is TGTGCCAGCTCACTCGACAGGACTGGCTCTGGAAACACCATATATTTT.

This clone was observed a few times. CDR3: CASSTRAGIRETQYF. For the CDR3, the DNA is TGTGCCAGTAGTACCCGAGCGGGAATTAGGGAGACCCAGTACTTC. The rearrangement joins TRBV19 to TRBJ2-5, with 7 bases that match TRBD2. CDR3 length equals 15 residues. With 4 bases clipped from V and 5 bases from J, the junction kept 10 bases outside the gene matches. Germline lookup yields CDR1 LNHDA and CDR2 SQIVND (reference sequence).

J is TRBJ2-2 and V is TRBV9, with 8 bases matching TRBD1. V was pared by 1 base and J by 9 bases, with 11 bases of the junction left unmatched. This CDR3 has 16 residues. The germline gives CDR1 SGDLS, CDR2 YYNGEE. The CDR3 DNA reads TGTGCCAGCAGCGTAAGGGGCACAGGGGGGATGAGGGAGCTGTTTTTT. This translates into CASSVRGTGGMRELFF.

This chain uses TRBV18 with TRBJ2-3; no clear D gene. The V end was cut by 3 bases, the J end by 0 bases, with 4 bases between. From germline, CDR1 is KGHSH and CDR2 LQKENI. CDR3 length: 13 residues. CDR3 bases: TGTGCCAGCTCACCGGCGAGCACAGATACGCAGTATTTT. It encodes CASSPASTDTQYF.